The clone carrying this T cell receptor beta chain has a handful of counts. The target antigen is unknown. Expressed TCRB transcripts were sequenced, since all the RNA that had been isolated was reverse transcribed. Naive, central memory and regulatory T cell samples came to a mean of roughly 4 million reads. Assay: immunoSEQ multiplex PCR; the TCRdb copy retains only in-frame clones and omits some. This table has roughly 250,000 clones, over 8.5% appearing once. The data were taken from a study of beta chain features in type 1 diabetes. Study-wide background: Patient and healthy donor groups were alike in age, gender and cell yields. All samples combined gave 107,917,701 sorted cells for examination. Study-level points and caveats: A PCR bias possibly favoring shorter templates would apply equally to patients and controls.

Trimming cost V 11 bases and J 5 bases; bases outside gene matches: 18. This CDR3 has 16 amino acids. Germline assignment: CDR1 LNHDA and CDR2 SQIVND (reference sequence). J is TRBJ2-4 and V is TRBV19; TRBD2 matches at 7 bases. The specimen sequenced was naive CD4+ T cells from blood. This clonotype originated in a woman under 30 in good health. Here the CDR3 DNA reads TGTGCCCCCCATTGCACAGCTGCGGGAGTCCAAAACATTCAGTACTTC. It is translated as CAPHCTAAGVQNIQYF.